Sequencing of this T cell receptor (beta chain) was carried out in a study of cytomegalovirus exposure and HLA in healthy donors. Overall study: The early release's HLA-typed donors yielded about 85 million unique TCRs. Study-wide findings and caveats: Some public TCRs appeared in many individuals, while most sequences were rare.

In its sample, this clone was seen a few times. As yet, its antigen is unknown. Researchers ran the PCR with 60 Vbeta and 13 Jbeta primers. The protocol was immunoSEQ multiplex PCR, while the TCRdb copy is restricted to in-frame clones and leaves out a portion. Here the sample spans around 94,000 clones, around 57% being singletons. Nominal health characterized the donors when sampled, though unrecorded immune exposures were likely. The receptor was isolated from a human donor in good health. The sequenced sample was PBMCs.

The CDR3 loop reads CASTQLNTEAFF. CDR3 bases: TGTGCCAGCACCCAACTCAACACTGAAGCTTTCTTT. V gene TRBV28 combines with J gene TRBJ1-1; the D is unclear. Trimming left V 7 bases short and J 2 bases short, with 8 bases between. CDR1 and CDR2 (germline): MDHEN, SYDVKM. This CDR3 is 12 amino acids long.